Following are 9 T cell receptor beta chains from one sample sequenced in a study of sequential checkpoint blockade in melanoma. This table comes from immunoSEQ multiplex PCR, and its TCRdb copy is limited to in-frame clones, with some not included. Of approximately 37,000 clones listed, about 83% are singletons. Treatment given: randomized to nivolumab then ipilimumab (arm A) or the reverse (arm B). The source material was CD8+ T cells sorted from blood (inferred from file names), sampled from a patient given nivolumab and ipilimumab in sequence. These receptors all come from a human donor with melanoma.

The V and J genes are TRBV5-6 and TRBJ1-2; perhaps TRBD1 as D (5 bases). CDR3 length: 14 amino acids. Germline V lookup: CDR1 SGHDT, CDR2 YYEEEE. Trimming took off 9 bases at V and 4 bases at J, with 19 bases between the two ends. CDR3 loop: CATASGGNPYGYTF. CDR3 bases: TGTGCCACCGCGTCGGGGGGTAACCCCTATGGCTACACCTTC.

This rearrangement joins TRBV4-1 to TRBJ1-1; D might be TRBD1 (6 bases). Germline loops: CDR1 MGHRA, CDR2 YSYEKL. V was pared by 6 bases and J by 0 bases, with 14 bases between. CDR3 length: 15 residues. This chain's CDR3 is CASSEGGKLNTEAFF. The CDR3 DNA reads as TGCGCCAGCAGTGAAGGGGGAAAGCTGAACACTGAAGCTTTCTTT.

The genes are TRBV27 and TRBJ1-1; D is unresolved. This CDR3 has 13 amino acids. V gave up 2 bases and J gave up 3 bases, with 7 bases separating them. Germline assignment: CDR1 MNHEY and CDR2 SMNVEV (reference sequence). The CDR3 is CASSLLRDTEAFF. CDR3 nucleotides: TGTGCCAGCAGTTTACTCCGGGACACTGAAGCTTTCTTT.

This chain joins TRBV28 and TRBJ2-7, with TRBD2 matching over 10 bases. The V and J ends lost 1 base and 0 bases, in that order; junction bases with no gene match: 3. The germline V gene has CDR1 MDHEN and CDR2 SYDVKM. CDR3 length: 16 residues. The CDR3: CASSLYGTSVSYEQYF. The CDR3, as DNA: TGTGCCAGCAGTTTATATGGGACTAGCGTCTCCTACGAGCAGTACTTC.

CDR3 sequence (DNA): TGTGCCAGCAGGTCCGGGACAGCTGAGGCTGGGGCCAACGTCCTGACTTTC. Amino acid sequence: CASRSGTAEAGANVLTF. The gene calls are TRBV7-9 and TRBJ2-6, with TRBD1 identical over 7 bases. Germline V CDR1 and CDR2: SEHNR, FQNEAQ (reference sequence). The length of the CDR3 is 17 residues. Losses at the gene ends were 6 bases for V and 2 bases for J; bases not matched to a gene: 10.

The chain couples TRBV7-9 to TRBJ2-7; D remains ambiguous. CDR1 is SEHNR and CDR2 is FQNEAQ in the germline V gene (reference sequence). With 5 bases removed from V and 0 bases from J, the gap between germline ends came to 8 bases. The CDR3 sequence is 13 residues long. The CDR3 protein is CASSPPSSYEQYF. CDR3 nucleotide sequence: TGTGCCAGCAGCCCCCCTAGCTCCTACGAGCAGTACTTC.

This chain's CDR3 is CAWSIGQGTDTQYF. In nucleotides, the CDR3 is TGTGCCTGGAGCATAGGACAGGGGACAGATACGCAGTATTTT. The chain uses TRBV30 and TRBJ2-3, with 9 bases that match TRBD1. Per the germline V gene, CDR1 is GTSNPN and CDR2 is SVGIG (reference sequence). The CDR3 consists of 14 residues. Losses at the gene ends were 3 bases for V and 3 bases for J; bases not matched to a gene: 4. Based on the CDR3 plus reference TRBV30 and TRBJ2-3, the full variable domain is SQTIHQWPATLVQPVGSPLSLECTVEGTSNPNLYWYRQAAGRGLQLLFYSVGIGQISSEVPQNLSASRPQDRQFILSSKKLLLSDSGFYLCAWSIGQGTDTQYFGPGTRLTVL.

This sequence joins TRBV5-1 and TRBJ2-1; unclear D gene. From germline, CDR1 is SGHRS and CDR2 YFSETQ. The CDR3 length is 14 residues. V lost 1 base to trimming and J lost 2 bases, with 7 bases between them. CDR3 protein: CASSLTGPYNEQFF. DNA of the CDR3: TGCGCCAGCAGCTTGACCGGTCCCTACAATGAGCAGTTCTTC.

The J gene is TRBJ2-3, the V gene TRBV5-8; 11 bases are shared with TRBD2. Trimming at V came to 2 bases and at J to 6 bases, leaving 5 bases not matched to a gene. Germline lookup yields CDR1 SGHTS and CDR2 YDEGEE. The CDR3 has 15 amino acids. The CDR3 DNA sequence: TGTGCCAGCAGCTTACCTAGCGGGGGGTCTGATACGCAGTATTTT. Translating gives CASSLPSGGSDTQYF.